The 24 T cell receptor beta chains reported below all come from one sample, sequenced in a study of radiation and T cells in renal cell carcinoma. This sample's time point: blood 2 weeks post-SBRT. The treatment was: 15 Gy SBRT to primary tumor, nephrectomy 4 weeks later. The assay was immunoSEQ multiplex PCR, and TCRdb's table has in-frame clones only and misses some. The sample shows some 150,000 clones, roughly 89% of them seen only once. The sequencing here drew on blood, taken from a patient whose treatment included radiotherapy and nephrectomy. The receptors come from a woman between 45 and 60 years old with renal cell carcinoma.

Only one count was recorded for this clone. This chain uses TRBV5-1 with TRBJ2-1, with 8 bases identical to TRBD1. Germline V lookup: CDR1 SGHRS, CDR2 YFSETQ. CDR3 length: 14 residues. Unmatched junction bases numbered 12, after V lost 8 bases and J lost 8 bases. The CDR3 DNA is TGCGCCAGTTGTCTGGGGACAGGTTCCGATGAGCAGTTCTTC. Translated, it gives CASCLGTGSDEQFF.

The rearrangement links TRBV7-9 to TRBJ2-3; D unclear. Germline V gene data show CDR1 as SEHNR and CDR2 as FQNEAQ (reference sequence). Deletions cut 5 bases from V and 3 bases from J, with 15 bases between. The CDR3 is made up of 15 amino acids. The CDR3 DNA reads TGTGCCAGCAGCCCGGGCACAGTGCGTACAGATACGCAGTATTTT. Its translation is CASSPGTVRTDTQYF.

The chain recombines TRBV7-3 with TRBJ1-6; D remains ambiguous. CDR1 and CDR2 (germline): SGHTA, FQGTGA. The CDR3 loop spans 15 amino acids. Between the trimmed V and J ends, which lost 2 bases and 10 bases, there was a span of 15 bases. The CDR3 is CASSLAQAPPSPLHF. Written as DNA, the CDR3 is TGTGCCAGCAGCTTAGCGCAGGCTCCCCCCTCACCCCTCCACTTT.

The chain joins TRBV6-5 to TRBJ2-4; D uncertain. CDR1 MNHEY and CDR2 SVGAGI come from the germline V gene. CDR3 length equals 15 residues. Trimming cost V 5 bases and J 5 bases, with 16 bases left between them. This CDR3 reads CASSVETYSQNIQYF. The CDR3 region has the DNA TGTGCCAGCAGTGTCGAGACCTACAGCCAAAACATTCAGTACTTC.

This chain's CDR3 is CASSLDRGQGISTDTQYF. In nucleotides, the CDR3 is TGTGCCAGCAGCTTAGATCGCGGACAGGGTATCTCCACAGATACGCAGTATTTT. The V gene is TRBV7-9, the J gene TRBJ2-3; 8 bases align to TRBD1. V was pared by 1 base and J by 2 bases, with 11 bases of the junction left unmatched. Germline V gene lookup returns CDR1 SEHNR and CDR2 FQNEAQ (reference sequence). This CDR3 has 18 residues.

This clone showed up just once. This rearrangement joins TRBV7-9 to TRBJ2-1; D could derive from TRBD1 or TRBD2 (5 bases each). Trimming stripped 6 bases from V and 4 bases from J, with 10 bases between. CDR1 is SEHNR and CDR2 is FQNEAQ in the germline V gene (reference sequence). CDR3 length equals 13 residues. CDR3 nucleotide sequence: TGTGCCAGCAGTTTGAGGGGTTACAATGAGCAGTTCTTC. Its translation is CASSLRGYNEQFF.

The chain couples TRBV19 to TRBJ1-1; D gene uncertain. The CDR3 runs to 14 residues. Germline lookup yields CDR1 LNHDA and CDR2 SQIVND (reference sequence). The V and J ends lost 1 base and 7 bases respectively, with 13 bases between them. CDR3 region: CASSIGVLGSEAFF. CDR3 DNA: TGTGCCAGTAGTATAGGAGTTTTGGGTAGTGAAGCTTTCTTT.

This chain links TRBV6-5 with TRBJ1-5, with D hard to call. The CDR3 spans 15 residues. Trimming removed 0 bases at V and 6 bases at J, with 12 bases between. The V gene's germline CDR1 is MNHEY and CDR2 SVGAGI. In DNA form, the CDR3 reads TGTGCCAGCAGTTACTCGAACCGGGGATTTCAGCCCCAGCATTTT. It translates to CASSYSNRGFQPQHF.

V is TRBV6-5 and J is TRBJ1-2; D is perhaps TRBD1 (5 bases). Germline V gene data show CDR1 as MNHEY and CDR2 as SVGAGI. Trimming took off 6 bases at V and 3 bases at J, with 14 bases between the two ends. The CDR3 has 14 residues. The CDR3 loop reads CASRYAGTDYGYTF. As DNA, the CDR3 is TGTGCCAGCAGATACGCCGGGACGGACTATGGCTACACCTTC.

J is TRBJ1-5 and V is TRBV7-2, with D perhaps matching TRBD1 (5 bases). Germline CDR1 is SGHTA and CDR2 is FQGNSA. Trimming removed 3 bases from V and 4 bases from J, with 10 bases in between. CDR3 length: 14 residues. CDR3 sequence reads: CASSFGAGNQPQHF. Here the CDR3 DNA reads TGTGCCAGCAGCTTTGGGGCGGGGAATCAGCCCCAGCATTTT.

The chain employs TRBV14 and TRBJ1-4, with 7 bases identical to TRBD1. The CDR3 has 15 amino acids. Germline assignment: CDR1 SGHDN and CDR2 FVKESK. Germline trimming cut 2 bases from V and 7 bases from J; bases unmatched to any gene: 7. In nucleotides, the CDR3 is TGTGCCAGCAGCCAAACCGCAGGGGGAAGTGAAAAACTGTTTTTT. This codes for CASSQTAGGSEKLFF.

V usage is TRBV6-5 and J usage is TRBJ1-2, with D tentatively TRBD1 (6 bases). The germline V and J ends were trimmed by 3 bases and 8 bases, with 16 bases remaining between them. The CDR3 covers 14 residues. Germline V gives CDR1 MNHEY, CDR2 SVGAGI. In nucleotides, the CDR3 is TGTGCCAGCAGTTATTGGCAGGGGTCCAGGGGCTACACCTTC. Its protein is CASSYWQGSRGYTF.

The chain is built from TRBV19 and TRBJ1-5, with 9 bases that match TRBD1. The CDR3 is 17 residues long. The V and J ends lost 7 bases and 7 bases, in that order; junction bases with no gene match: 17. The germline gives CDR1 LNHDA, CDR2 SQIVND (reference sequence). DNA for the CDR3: TGTGCCAGTACCCCCCGAAGAGACAGGGGGGTCCGCCAGCCCCAGCATTTT. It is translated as CASTPRRDRGVRQPQHF.

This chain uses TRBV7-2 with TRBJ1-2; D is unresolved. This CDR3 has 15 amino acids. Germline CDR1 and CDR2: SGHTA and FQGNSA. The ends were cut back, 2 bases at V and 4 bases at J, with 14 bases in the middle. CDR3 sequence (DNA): TGTGCCAGCAGCTTAATGTCCGGGGAGAGCTATGGCTACACCTTC. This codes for CASSLMSGESYGYTF.

CDR3 region: CASSQGSQGVYGYTF. DNA of the CDR3: TGCGCCAGCAGCCAAGGTAGCCAGGGGGTCTATGGCTACACCTTC. The V and J genes are TRBV4-1 and TRBJ1-2; 7 bases map to TRBD1. Germline-derived CDR1 and CDR2 are MGHRA and YSYEKL. With V trimmed by 1 base and J by 4 bases, 6 bases remained unmatched. The CDR3 totals 15 residues.

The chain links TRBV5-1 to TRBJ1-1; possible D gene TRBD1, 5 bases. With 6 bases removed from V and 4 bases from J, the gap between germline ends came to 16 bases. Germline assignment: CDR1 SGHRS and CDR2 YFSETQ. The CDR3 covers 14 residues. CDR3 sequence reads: CASKDHGGSTEAFF. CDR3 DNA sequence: TGCGCCAGCAAGGATCACGGGGGTTCCACTGAAGCTTTCTTT.

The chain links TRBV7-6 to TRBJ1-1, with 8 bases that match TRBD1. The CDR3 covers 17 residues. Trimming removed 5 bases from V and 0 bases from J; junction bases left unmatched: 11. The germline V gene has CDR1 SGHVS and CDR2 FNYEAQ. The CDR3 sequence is CASSPTPTGDLNTEAFF. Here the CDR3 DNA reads TGTGCCAGCAGCCCCACCCCGACAGGGGACCTGAACACTGAAGCTTTCTTT.

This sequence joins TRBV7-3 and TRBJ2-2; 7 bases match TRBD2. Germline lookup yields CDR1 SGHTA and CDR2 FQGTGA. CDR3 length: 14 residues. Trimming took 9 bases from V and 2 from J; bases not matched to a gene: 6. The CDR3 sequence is CASGRGLNTGELFF. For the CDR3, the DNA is TGTGCCAGTGGACGGGGACTAAACACCGGGGAGCTGTTTTTT.

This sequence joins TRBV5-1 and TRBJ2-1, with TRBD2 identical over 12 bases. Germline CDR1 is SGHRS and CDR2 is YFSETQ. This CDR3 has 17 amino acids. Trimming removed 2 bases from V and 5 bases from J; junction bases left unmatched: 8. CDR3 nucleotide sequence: TGCGCCAGCAGCTTACTAGCGGGGGGTTCCAAAAACAATGAGCAGTTCTTC. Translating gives CASSLLAGGSKNNEQFF.

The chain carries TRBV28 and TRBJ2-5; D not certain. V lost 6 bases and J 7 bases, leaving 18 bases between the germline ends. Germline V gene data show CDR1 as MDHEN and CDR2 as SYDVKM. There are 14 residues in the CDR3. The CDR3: CASSPPDSKRTQYF. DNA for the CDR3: TGTGCCAGCAGCCCCCCCGACTCGAAAAGGACCCAGTACTTC.

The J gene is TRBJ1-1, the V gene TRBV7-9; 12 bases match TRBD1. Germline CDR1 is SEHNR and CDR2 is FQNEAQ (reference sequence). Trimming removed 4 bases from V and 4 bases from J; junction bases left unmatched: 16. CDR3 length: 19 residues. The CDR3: CASSSPAGTGGNLGTEAFF. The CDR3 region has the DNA TGTGCCAGCAGCTCCCCAGCCGGGACAGGGGGCAATTTGGGCACTGAAGCTTTCTTT.

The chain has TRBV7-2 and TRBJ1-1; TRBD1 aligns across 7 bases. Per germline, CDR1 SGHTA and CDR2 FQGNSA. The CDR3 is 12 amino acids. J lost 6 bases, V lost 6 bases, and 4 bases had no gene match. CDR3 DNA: TGTGCCAGCAGACTAACAGGGGCTGAAGCTTTCTTT. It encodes CASRLTGAEAFF.

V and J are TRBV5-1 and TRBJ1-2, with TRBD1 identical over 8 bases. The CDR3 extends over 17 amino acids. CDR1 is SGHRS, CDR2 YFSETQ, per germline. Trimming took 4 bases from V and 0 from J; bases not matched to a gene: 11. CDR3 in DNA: TGCGCCAGCAGCCTCGGGACAGGTCCACCCTCTAACTATGGCTACACCTTC. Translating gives CASSLGTGPPSNYGYTF. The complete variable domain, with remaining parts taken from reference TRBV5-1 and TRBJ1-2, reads KAGVTQTPRYLIKTRGQQVTLSCSPISGHRSVSWYQQTPGQGLQFLFEYFSETQRNKGNFPGRFSGRQFSNSRSEMNVSTLELGDSALYLCASSLGTGPPSNYGYTFGSGTRLTVV.

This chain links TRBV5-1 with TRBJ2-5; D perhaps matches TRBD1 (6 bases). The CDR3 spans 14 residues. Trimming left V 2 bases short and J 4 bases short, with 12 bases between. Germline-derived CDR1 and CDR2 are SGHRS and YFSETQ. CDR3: CASSLNWGPETQYF. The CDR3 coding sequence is TGCGCCAGCAGCTTAAACTGGGGGCCAGAGACCCAGTACTTC. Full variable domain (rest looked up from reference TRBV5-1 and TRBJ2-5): KAGVTQTPRYLIKTRGQQVTLSCSPISGHRSVSWYQQTPGQGLQFLFEYFSETQRNKGNFPGRFSGRQFSNSRSEMNVSTLELGDSALYLCASSLNWGPETQYFGPGTRLLVL.